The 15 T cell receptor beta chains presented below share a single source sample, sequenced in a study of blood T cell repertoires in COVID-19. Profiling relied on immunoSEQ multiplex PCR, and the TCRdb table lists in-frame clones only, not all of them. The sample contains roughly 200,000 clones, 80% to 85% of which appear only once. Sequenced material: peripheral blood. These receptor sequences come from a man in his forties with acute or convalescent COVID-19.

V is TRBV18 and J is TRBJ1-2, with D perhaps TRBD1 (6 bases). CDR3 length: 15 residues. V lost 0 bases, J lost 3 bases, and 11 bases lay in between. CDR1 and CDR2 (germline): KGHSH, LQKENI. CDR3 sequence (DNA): TGTGCCAGCTCACCACCAAACAGGGAACACTATGGCTACACCTTC. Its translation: CASSPPNREHYGYTF.

CDR3 residues: CSVGTSTDTQYF. DNA of the CDR3: TGCAGCGTTGGGACTAGCACAGATACGCAGTATTTT. V usage is TRBV29-1 and J usage is TRBJ2-3; TRBD2 might be the D (5 bases). The CDR3 spans 12 residues. The V and J ends lost 4 bases and 0 bases respectively, with 5 bases between them. CDR1 is SQVTM and CDR2 is ANQGSEA in the germline V gene.

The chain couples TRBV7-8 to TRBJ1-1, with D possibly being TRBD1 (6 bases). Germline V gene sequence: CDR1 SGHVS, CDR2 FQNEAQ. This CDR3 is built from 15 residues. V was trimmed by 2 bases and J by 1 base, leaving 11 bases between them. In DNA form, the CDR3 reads TGTGCCAGCAGCTTACAGGGGCTAGGGAACACTGAAGCTTTCTTT. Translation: CASSLQGLGNTEAFF.

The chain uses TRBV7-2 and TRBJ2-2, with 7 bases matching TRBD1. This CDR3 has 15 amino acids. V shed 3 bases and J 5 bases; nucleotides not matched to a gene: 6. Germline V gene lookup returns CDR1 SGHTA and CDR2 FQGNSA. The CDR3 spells CASSFGTGVTGELFF. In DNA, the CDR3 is TGTGCCAGCAGCTTCGGCACAGGGGTAACCGGGGAGCTGTTTTTT. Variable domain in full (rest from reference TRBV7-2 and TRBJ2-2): GAGVSQSPSNKVTEKGKDVELRCDPISGHTALYWYRQSLGQGLEFLIYFQGNSAPDKSGLPSDRFSAERTGGSVSTLTIQRTQQEDSAVYLCASSFGTGVTGELFFGEGSRLTVL.

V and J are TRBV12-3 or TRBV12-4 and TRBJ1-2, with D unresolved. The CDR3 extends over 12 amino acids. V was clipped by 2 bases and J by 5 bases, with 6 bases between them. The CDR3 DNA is TGTGCCAGCAGTTTATGGCCTTATGGCTACACCTTC. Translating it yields CASSLWPYGYTF.

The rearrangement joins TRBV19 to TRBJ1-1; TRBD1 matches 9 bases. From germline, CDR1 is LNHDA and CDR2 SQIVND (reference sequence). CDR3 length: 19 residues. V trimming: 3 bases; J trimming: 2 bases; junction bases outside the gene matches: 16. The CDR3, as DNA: TGTGCCAGTAGTATCGCCGGGACAGGGATGATAGTTGGAAACACTGAAGCTTTCTTT. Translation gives CASSIAGTGMIVGNTEAFF.

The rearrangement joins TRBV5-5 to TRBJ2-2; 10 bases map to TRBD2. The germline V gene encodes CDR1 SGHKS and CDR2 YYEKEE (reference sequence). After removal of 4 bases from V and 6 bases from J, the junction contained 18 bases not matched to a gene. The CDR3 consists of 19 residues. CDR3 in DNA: TGTGCCAGCAGCAGATCTCTAGCGGGAGTCGATATTGGGGCCGGGGAGCTGTTTTTT. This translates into CASSRSLAGVDIGAGELFF.

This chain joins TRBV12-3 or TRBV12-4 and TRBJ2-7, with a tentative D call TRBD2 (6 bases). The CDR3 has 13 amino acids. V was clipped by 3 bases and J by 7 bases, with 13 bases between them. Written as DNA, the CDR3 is TGTGCCAGCAGTTTTTTGCGGGAAAGTGAGCAGTACTTC. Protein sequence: CASSFLRESEQYF.

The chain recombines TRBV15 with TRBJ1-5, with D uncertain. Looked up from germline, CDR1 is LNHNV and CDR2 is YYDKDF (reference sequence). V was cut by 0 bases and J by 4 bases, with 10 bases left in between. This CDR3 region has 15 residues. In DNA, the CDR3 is TGTGCCACCAGCAGAGAAGTGTCAGTTAATCAGCCCCAGCATTTT. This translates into CATSREVSVNQPQHF.

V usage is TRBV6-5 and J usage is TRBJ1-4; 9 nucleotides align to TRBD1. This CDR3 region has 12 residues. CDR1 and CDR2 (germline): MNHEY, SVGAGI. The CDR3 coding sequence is TGTGCTGCGAGGGACAGGGATGAAAAACTGTTTTTT. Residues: CAARDRDEKLFF.

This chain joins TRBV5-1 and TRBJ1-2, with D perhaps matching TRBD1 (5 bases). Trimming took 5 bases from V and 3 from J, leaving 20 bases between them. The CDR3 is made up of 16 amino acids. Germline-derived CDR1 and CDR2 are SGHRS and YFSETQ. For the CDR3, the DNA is TGCGCCAGCAGTTCGGGCCCCAGGGAATTGGACTATGGCTACACCTTC. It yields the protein CASSSGPRELDYGYTF.

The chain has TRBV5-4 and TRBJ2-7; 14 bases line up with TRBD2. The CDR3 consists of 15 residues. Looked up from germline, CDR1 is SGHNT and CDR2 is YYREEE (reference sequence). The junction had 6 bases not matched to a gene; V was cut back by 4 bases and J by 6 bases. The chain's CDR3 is CASSPGLAGGSEQYF. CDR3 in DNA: TGTGCCAGCAGCCCCGGACTAGCGGGAGGCAGCGAGCAGTACTTC.

CDR3 in DNA: TGTGCCAGCTCACCACCCGGAGGGAGCTCTGGGGCCAACGTCCTGACTTTC. This encodes CASSPPGGSSGANVLTF. The V call is TRBV18, the J call TRBJ2-6, with D maybe TRBD2 (6 bases). Germline V gene lookup returns CDR1 KGHSH and CDR2 LQKENI. V dropped 0 bases and J dropped 0 bases, with 9 bases sitting between them. CDR3 length equals 17 residues.

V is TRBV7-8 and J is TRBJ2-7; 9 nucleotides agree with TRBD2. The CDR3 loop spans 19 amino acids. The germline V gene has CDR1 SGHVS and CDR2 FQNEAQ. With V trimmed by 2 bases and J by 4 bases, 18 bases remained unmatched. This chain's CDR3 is CASSLRGGIGTSSEYEQYF. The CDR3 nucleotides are TGTGCCAGCAGCTTAAGAGGGGGGATCGGGACTAGCAGCGAGTACGAGCAGTACTTC.

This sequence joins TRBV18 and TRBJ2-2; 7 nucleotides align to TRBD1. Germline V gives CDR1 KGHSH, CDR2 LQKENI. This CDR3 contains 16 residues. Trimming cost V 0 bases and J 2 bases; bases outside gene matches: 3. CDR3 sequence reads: CASSPPTGANTGELFF. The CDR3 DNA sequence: TGTGCCAGCTCACCACCAACAGGGGCTAACACCGGGGAGCTGTTTTTT.